A selection of T cell receptor beta chains follows, all from one sample in a study of glioma-infiltrating T cells. TCRdb ran MiXCR on the multiplex PCR reads and lists one entry per CDR3 protein. The sample has about 89,000 distinct CDR3 sequences; about 23% are singletons. Sample: glioma tissue, nonneoplastic brain tissue, or PBMCs (not recorded which). The source is a human donor with low-grade glioma or glioblastoma, undergoing nonglioma brain surgery, or in good health (not recorded which). Both conserved end residues are part of each CDR3. D genes are given only for firm matches. Where a row states a size, it is once, few, many or the class of an expanded clone; other rows omit it.

j_call: TRBJ2-5; v_call: TRBV9; d_call: NA; clone_size: few; cdr3_aa: CASSVGGLSVETQYF; cdr3_nt: TGTGCCAGCAGCGTAGGAGGGTTGAGTGTAGAGACCCAGTACTTC
j_call: TRBJ1-1; v_call: TRBV7-9; d_call: NA; clone_size: many; cdr3_aa: CASSPNAGFRTEAFF; cdr3_nt: TGTGCCAGCAGCCCAAATGCAGGGTTTCGGACTGAAGCTTTCTTT
j_call: TRBJ2-1; v_call: TRBV10-1; d_call: TRBD1; clone_size: NA; cdr3_aa: CASSGDRGVWNEQFF; cdr3_nt: TGCGCCAGCAGTGGGGACAGGGGGGTCTGGAATGAGCAGTTCTTC
j_call: TRBJ2-7; v_call: TRBV18; d_call: NA; clone_size: many; cdr3_aa: CASSAGYEQYF; cdr3_nt: TGTGCCAGCTCAGCAGGGTACGAGCAGTACTTC
j_call: TRBJ2-7; v_call: TRBV6-1; d_call: TRBD1; clone_size: many; cdr3_aa: CASSGWGQGLNEQYF; cdr3_nt: TGTGCCAGCAGTGGATGGGGACAGGGTCTTAACGAGCAGTACTTC
j_call: TRBJ1-5; v_call: TRBV27; d_call: NA; clone_size: NA; cdr3_aa: CASSNVAGRNQPQHF; cdr3_nt: TGTGCCAGCAGTAACGTAGCCGGACGCAACCAGCCCCAGCATTTT
j_call: TRBJ2-1; v_call: TRBV10-2; d_call: TRBD2; clone_size: NA; cdr3_aa: CASRTSGRSGNEQFF; cdr3_nt: TGCGCCAGCCGGACTAGCGGGAGATCGGGGAATGAGCAGTTCTTC
j_call: TRBJ1-5; v_call: TRBV19; d_call: TRBD1; clone_size: many; cdr3_aa: CASKGDREGNQPQHF; cdr3_nt: TGTGCCAGTAAAGGGGACAGGGAGGGCAATCAGCCCCAGCATTTT
j_call: TRBJ2-7; v_call: TRBV19; d_call: TRBD1; clone_size: many; cdr3_aa: CASSIGGQYYEQYF; cdr3_nt: TGTGCCAGTAGTATAGGGGGACAGTACTACGAGCAGTACTTC
j_call: TRBJ2-1; v_call: TRBV4-2; d_call: TRBD1; clone_size: few; cdr3_aa: CASSQEAGGGRNEQFF; cdr3_nt: TGTGCCAGCAGCCAAGAGGCAGGGGGCGGTCGGAATGAGCAGTTCTTC
j_call: TRBJ2-7; v_call: TRBV7-9; d_call: TRBD1; clone_size: NA; cdr3_aa: CASRETGNYEQYF; cdr3_nt: TGTGCCAGCCGTGAGACAGGGAATTACGAGCAGTACTTC
j_call: TRBJ2-1; v_call: TRBV20-1; d_call: NA; clone_size: many; cdr3_aa: CSARVPRGTYNEQFF; cdr3_nt: TGCAGTGCTAGAGTCCCTAGGGGTACCTACAATGAGCAGTTCTTC
j_call: TRBJ1-5; v_call: TRBV29-1; d_call: NA; clone_size: many; cdr3_aa: CSVGLSSNQPQHF; cdr3_nt: TGCAGCGTTGGACTGTCCTCGAATCAGCCCCAGCATTTT
j_call: TRBJ2-7; v_call: TRBV5-5; d_call: NA; clone_size: NA; cdr3_aa: CASSLGTLYEQYF; cdr3_nt: TGTGCCAGCAGCTTGGGGACGCTCTACGAGCAGTACTTC
j_call: TRBJ2-7; v_call: TRBV20-1; d_call: NA; clone_size: few; cdr3_aa: CSANRDGYGQYF; cdr3_nt: TGCAGTGCTAACCGGGACGGCTACGGGCAGTACTTC
j_call: TRBJ2-2; v_call: TRBV27; d_call: NA; clone_size: many; cdr3_aa: CASSPRRTGELFF; cdr3_nt: TGTGCCAGCAGTCCACGCAGGACCGGGGAGCTGTTTTTT
j_call: TRBJ2-7; v_call: TRBV20-1; d_call: NA; clone_size: many; cdr3_aa: CSARASGAPPYEQYF; cdr3_nt: TGCAGTGCTAGAGCGTCAGGAGCCCCCCCCTACGAGCAGTACTTC
j_call: TRBJ2-7; v_call: TRBV27; d_call: TRBD2; clone_size: few; cdr3_aa: CASSLSAGTRVRYEQYF; cdr3_nt: TGTGCCAGCAGTCTTTCCGCCGGGACTAGGGTTCGTTACGAGCAGTACTTC
j_call: TRBJ2-1; v_call: TRBV7-6; d_call: TRBD2; clone_size: many; cdr3_aa: CASSLAESYNEQFF; cdr3_nt: TGTGCCAGCAGTCTAGCGGAATCCTACAATGAGCAGTTCTTC
j_call: TRBJ1-2; v_call: TRBV2; d_call: NA; clone_size: many; cdr3_aa: CASTVGRNYGYTF; cdr3_nt: TGTGCCAGCACAGTCGGCAGGAACTATGGCTACACCTTC
j_call: TRBJ1-3; v_call: TRBV14; d_call: NA; clone_size: NA; cdr3_aa: CASSQDWGRSSGNTIYF; cdr3_nt: TGTGCCAGCAGCCAAGATTGGGGCAGGTCCTCTGGAAACACCATATATTTT
j_call: TRBJ1-4; v_call: TRBV4-1; d_call: NA; clone_size: few; cdr3_aa: CASSQDLRGAGEKLFF; cdr3_nt: TGCGCCAGCAGCCAAGATCTTCGGGGGGCGGGTGAAAAACTGTTTTTT
j_call: TRBJ2-3; v_call: TRBV9; d_call: TRBD2; clone_size: few; cdr3_aa: CASSVGGRGADTQYF; cdr3_nt: TGTGCCAGCAGCGTAGGCGGACGGGGGGCAGATACGCAGTATTTT
j_call: TRBJ2-3; v_call: TRBV19; d_call: NA; clone_size: many; cdr3_aa: CASSRSGGPPGTDTQYF; cdr3_nt: TGTGCCAGTAGTCGGTCGGGGGGCCCCCCCGGCACAGATACGCAGTATTTT
j_call: TRBJ2-1; v_call: TRBV18; d_call: NA; clone_size: many; cdr3_aa: CASSTRTETYNEQFF; cdr3_nt: TGTGCCAGCTCAACGCGGACAGAAACCTACAATGAGCAGTTCTTC
j_call: TRBJ1-6; v_call: TRBV7-9; d_call: NA; clone_size: NA; cdr3_aa: CASSLEGNSPLHF; cdr3_nt: TGTGCCAGCAGCTTAGAAGGGAACTCACCCCTCCACTTT
j_call: TRBJ2-1; v_call: TRBV20-1; d_call: NA; clone_size: many; cdr3_aa: CSARRQGRGQEQFF; cdr3_nt: TGCAGTGCTAGAAGACAGGGACGGGGGCAAGAGCAGTTCTTC
j_call: TRBJ1-3; v_call: TRBV20-1; d_call: NA; clone_size: NA; cdr3_aa: CSARDRGSTVHGNTIYF; cdr3_nt: TGCAGTGCTAGAGATCGGGGCTCCACTGTTCACGGAAACACCATATATTTT
j_call: TRBJ1-2; v_call: TRBV20-1; d_call: NA; clone_size: NA; cdr3_aa: CSARGGHGPYGYTF; cdr3_nt: TGTAGTGCTAGAGGGGGTCACGGCCCCTATGGCTACACCTTC
j_call: TRBJ2-1; v_call: TRBV19; d_call: TRBD2; clone_size: many; cdr3_aa: CASSFGTSSDEQFF; cdr3_nt: TGTGCCAGTAGTTTCGGGACTAGCAGCGATGAGCAGTTCTTC
j_call: TRBJ2-3; v_call: TRBV5-1; d_call: NA; clone_size: many; cdr3_aa: CASSLDQVGADTQYF; cdr3_nt: TGCGCCAGCAGCTTGGATCAGGTTGGAGCAGATACGCAGTATTTT
j_call: TRBJ1-5; v_call: TRBV2; d_call: NA; clone_size: many; cdr3_aa: CASGPYNQPQHF; cdr3_nt: TGTGCCAGCGGACCTTACAATCAGCCCCAGCATTTT
j_call: TRBJ2-7; v_call: TRBV20-1; d_call: TRBD1; clone_size: many; cdr3_aa: CSAGKQGYEQYF; cdr3_nt: TGCAGTGCTGGAAAACAGGGGTACGAGCAGTACTTC
j_call: TRBJ1-3; v_call: TRBV25-1; d_call: TRBD1; clone_size: many; cdr3_aa: CASSEYSQGVVNTIYF; cdr3_nt: TGTGCCAGCAGTGAATATTCACAGGGGGTGGTGAACACCATATATTTT
j_call: TRBJ2-7; v_call: TRBV4-1; d_call: NA; clone_size: NA; cdr3_aa: CASSQGEGGAGYYEQYF; cdr3_nt: TGCGCCAGCAGCCAAGGAGAGGGGGGGGCAGGATACTACGAGCAGTACTTC
j_call: TRBJ1-3; v_call: TRBV6-5; d_call: TRBD1; clone_size: many; cdr3_aa: CASSYHREWDRGTASGNTIYF; cdr3_nt: TGTGCCAGCAGTTACCACCGCGAGTGGGACAGGGGGACGGCCTCTGGAAACACCATATATTTT
j_call: TRBJ1-2; v_call: TRBV3-1; d_call: TRBD1; clone_size: many; cdr3_aa: CASSFPGQIYGYTF; cdr3_nt: TGTGCCAGCAGCTTCCCGGGACAGATCTATGGCTACACCTTC
j_call: TRBJ2-3; v_call: TRBV3-1; d_call: NA; clone_size: many; cdr3_aa: CASSNNRGSQYF; cdr3_nt: TGTGCCAGCAGCAATAACCGGGGATCGCAGTATTTT
j_call: TRBJ1-5; v_call: TRBV12-3/TRBV12-4; d_call: NA; clone_size: NA; cdr3_aa: CASSLATGYNQPQHF; cdr3_nt: TGTGCCAGCAGTTTAGCGACAGGTTACAATCAGCCCCAGCATTTT
j_call: TRBJ1-5; v_call: TRBV20-1; d_call: TRBD1; clone_size: many; cdr3_aa: CSARGDREYQPQHF; cdr3_nt: TGCAGTGCTAGAGGGGACAGGGAGTACCAGCCCCAGCATTTT
j_call: TRBJ2-7; v_call: TRBV25-1; d_call: TRBD2; clone_size: many; cdr3_aa: CASSIQGRLAGERYEQYF; cdr3_nt: TGTGCCAGCAGTATACAGGGGAGGCTAGCGGGAGAAAGGTACGAGCAGTACTTC
j_call: TRBJ1-5; v_call: TRBV27; d_call: NA; clone_size: medium-sized; cdr3_aa: CASRGGSFQPQHF; cdr3_nt: TGTGCCAGCAGGGGGGGGTCTTTCCAGCCCCAGCATTTT
j_call: TRBJ1-2; v_call: TRBV20-1; d_call: NA; clone_size: many; cdr3_aa: CSARESLGTRYGYTF; cdr3_nt: TGCAGTGCTAGAGAATCATTGGGGACCCGCTATGGCTACACCTTC
j_call: TRBJ1-1; v_call: TRBV20-1; d_call: NA; clone_size: many; cdr3_aa: CSASQPGVRNTEAFF; cdr3_nt: TGCAGTGCCAGTCAGCCCGGGGTGAGGAACACTGAAGCTTTCTTT
j_call: TRBJ2-3; v_call: TRBV3-1; d_call: NA; clone_size: many; cdr3_aa: CASSQYGSTDTQYF; cdr3_nt: TGTGCCAGCAGCCAATACGGGAGCACAGATACGCAGTATTTT
j_call: TRBJ2-3; v_call: TRBV6-1; d_call: TRBD1; clone_size: many; cdr3_aa: CASSWGTGVRDTQYF; cdr3_nt: TGTGCCAGCAGTTGGGGAACAGGGGTGAGAGATACGCAGTATTTT
j_call: TRBJ1-5; v_call: TRBV3-1; d_call: TRBD1; clone_size: many; cdr3_aa: CASSNRDRALQPQHF; cdr3_nt: TGTGCCAGCAGCAACCGGGACAGGGCTTTGCAGCCCCAGCATTTT
j_call: TRBJ2-1; v_call: TRBV27; d_call: NA; clone_size: NA; cdr3_aa: CASFGRGPQFF; cdr3_nt: TGTGCCAGTTTCGGTCGGGGGCCGCAGTTCTTC
j_call: TRBJ1-4; v_call: TRBV18; d_call: TRBD1; clone_size: many; cdr3_aa: CASSLGDRHEKLFF; cdr3_nt: TGTGCCAGCTCCCTGGGGGACAGGCATGAAAAACTGTTTTTT
j_call: TRBJ2-7; v_call: TRBV4-2; d_call: TRBD2; clone_size: NA; cdr3_aa: CASSQQTSGGPSSYEQYF; cdr3_nt: TGTGCCAGCAGCCAGCAGACTAGCGGGGGCCCCTCCTCCTACGAGCAGTACTTC
j_call: TRBJ1-5; v_call: TRBV20-1; d_call: NA; clone_size: many; cdr3_aa: CSARVGAASNQPQHF; cdr3_nt: TGCAGTGCTAGAGTCGGGGCGGCTAGCAATCAGCCCCAGCATTTT